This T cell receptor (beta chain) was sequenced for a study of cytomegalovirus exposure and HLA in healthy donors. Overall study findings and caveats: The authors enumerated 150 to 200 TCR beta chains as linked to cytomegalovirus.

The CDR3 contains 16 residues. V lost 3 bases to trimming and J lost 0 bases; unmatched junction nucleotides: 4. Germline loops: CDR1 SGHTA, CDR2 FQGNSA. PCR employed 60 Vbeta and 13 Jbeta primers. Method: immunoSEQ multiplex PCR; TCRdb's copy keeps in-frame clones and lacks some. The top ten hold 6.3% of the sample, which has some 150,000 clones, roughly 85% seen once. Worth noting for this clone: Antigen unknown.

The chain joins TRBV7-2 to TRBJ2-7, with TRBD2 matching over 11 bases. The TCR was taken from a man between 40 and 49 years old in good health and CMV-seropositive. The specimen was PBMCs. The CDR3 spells CASSLGTSGLSYEQYF. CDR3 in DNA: TGTGCCAGCAGCTTGGGGACTAGCGGCCTCTCCTACGAGCAGTACTTC. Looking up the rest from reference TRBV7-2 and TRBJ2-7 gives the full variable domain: GAGVSQSPSNKVTEKGKDVELRCDPISGHTALYWYRQSLGQGLEFLIYFQGNSAPDKSGLPSDRFSAERTGGSVSTLTIQRTQQEDSAVYLCASSLGTSGLSYEQYFGPGTRLTVT.